The 32 T cell receptor beta chains given below trace back to one sample, sequenced in a study of blood T cell repertoires in COVID-19. Some clones are missing from TCRdb's copy, which holds only in-frame ones; the method was immunoSEQ multiplex PCR. The table shows almost 200,000 clones, with about 89% occurring only once. The sample comprised PBMCs or T cells enriched from blood (not recorded which). The receptors shown here come from a woman under 30 who had recovered from COVID-19.

The CDR3 is CASSEFPTTDYLRGNTIYF. CDR3 sequence (DNA): TGTGCCAGCAGTGAATTCCCGACGACAGATTACCTCCGCGGAAACACCATATATTTT. This sequence joins TRBV6-1 and TRBJ1-3; D perhaps matches TRBD1 (5 bases). V lost 2 bases and J lost 4, with 24 bases in between. This CDR3 is built from 19 residues. Germline V gene sequence: CDR1 MNHNS, CDR2 SASEGT.

This chain links TRBV28 with TRBJ2-2; no reliable D call. This CDR3 contains 13 residues. The ends were cut back, 7 bases at V and 0 bases at J, with 6 bases in the middle. CDR1 MDHEN and CDR2 SYDVKM come from the germline V gene. The chain's CDR3 is CASISSNTGELFF. The DNA of the CDR3 is TGTGCCAGCATATCGTCGAACACCGGGGAGCTGTTTTTT.

J is TRBJ2-7 and V is TRBV19; the match to TRBD1 covers 10 bases. The J segment lost 3 bases and the V segment lost 9 bases, leaving 14 bases of the junction unmatched. The CDR3 is 16 residues long. Germline V CDR1 and CDR2: LNHDA, SQIVND (reference sequence). CDR3 bases: TGTGCCAGCCAGAGAGACCCGGGACAGGGGAGCTACGAGCAGTACTTC. It codes for CASQRDPGQGSYEQYF. Together with reference TRBV19 and TRBJ2-7, the CDR3 gives the full variable domain: DGGITQSPKYLFRKEGQNVTLSCEQNLNHDAMYWYRQDPGQGLRLIYYSQIVNDFQKGDIAEGYSVSREKKESFPLTVTSAQKNPTAFYLCASQRDPGQGSYEQYFGPGTRLTVT.

This rearrangement joins TRBV5-1 to TRBJ1-1, with D possibly being TRBD1 (5 bases). The CDR3 spans 16 residues. Trimming removed 0 bases at V and 5 bases at J, with 17 bases between. The germline gives CDR1 SGHRS, CDR2 YFSETQ. CDR3 DNA: TGCGCCAGCAGCTTGGTTCTAGGGACTCGGAGGACTGAAGCTTTCTTT. This encodes CASSLVLGTRRTEAFF.

This sequence joins TRBV11-2 and TRBJ2-1, with 7 bases matching TRBD1. The CDR3 length is 13 residues. Per the germline V gene, CDR1 is SGHAT and CDR2 is FQNNGV. The junction had 3 bases not matched to a gene; V was cut back by 1 base and J by 9 bases. CDR3 loop: CASSLGGQIEQFF. Here the CDR3 DNA reads TGTGCCAGCAGCTTAGGGGGACAGATTGAGCAGTTCTTC.

V is TRBV5-1 and J is TRBJ2-5, with TRBD1 matching over 9 bases. From germline, CDR1 is SGHRS and CDR2 YFSETQ. V was clipped by 2 bases and J by 4 bases; unmatched bases: 12. This CDR3 is built from 17 residues. The chain's CDR3 is CASSLQGAVSPRETQYF. The CDR3 nucleotides read TGCGCCAGCAGCTTACAGGGGGCGGTTAGTCCAAGAGAGACCCAGTACTTC. Supplemented by reference TRBV5-1 and TRBJ2-5, the full variable domain reads KAGVTQTPRYLIKTRGQQVTLSCSPISGHRSVSWYQQTPGQGLQFLFEYFSETQRNKGNFPGRFSGRQFSNSRSEMNVSTLELGDSALYLCASSLQGAVSPRETQYFGPGTRLLVL.

CDR3 sequence reads: CAIRITQGSNYGYTF. CDR3 nucleotides: TGTGCCATCAGGATCACACAGGGTTCTAACTATGGCTACACCTTC. This rearrangement joins TRBV10-3 to TRBJ1-2, with a possible D match to TRBD1 (6 bases). The V end was cut by 6 bases, the J end by 0 bases, with 14 bases between. Germline assignment: CDR1 ENHRY and CDR2 SYGVKD. CDR3 size: 15 residues.

This chain joins TRBV13 and TRBJ1-2; 8 bases are a match to TRBD1. V lost 0 bases and J lost 6; bases outside the gene matches: 6. In germline, CDR1 is PRHDT, CDR2 FYEKMQ (reference sequence). The CDR3 length is 15 residues. CDR3 sequence: CASSLGAGGGDGYTF. CDR3 bases: TGTGCCAGCAGCTTAGGGGCAGGGGGCGGGGATGGCTACACCTTC.

The chain has TRBV29-1 and TRBJ2-4; weak D call: TRBD1 (5 bases). V was pared by 6 bases and J by 6 bases, with 12 bases between. The CDR3 loop spans 12 amino acids. Germline values: CDR1 SQVTM, CDR2 ANQGSEA. The CDR3 region has the DNA TGCAGCGTGAAGGGTCAGGGAAACATTCAGTACTTC. It specifies CSVKGQGNIQYF. Full variable domain (missing parts from reference TRBV29-1 and TRBJ2-4): SAVISQKPSRDICQRGTSLTIQCQVDSQVTMMFWYRQQPGQSLTLIATANQGSEATYESGFVIDKFPISRPNLTFSTLTVSNMSPEDSSIYLCSVKGQGNIQYFGAGTRLSVL.

The chain joins TRBV19 to TRBJ1-2; tentatively, D is TRBD1 (5 bases). Germline CDR1 LNHDA, CDR2 SQIVND (reference sequence). The CDR3 extends over 16 amino acids. V was pared by 7 bases and J by 4 bases, with 22 bases between. The chain's CDR3 is CASTLDGHNKAYGYTF. CDR3 coding DNA: TGTGCCAGTACCTTGGACGGACATAACAAGGCCTATGGCTACACCTTC.

This clone was observed a few times. The chain links TRBV7-2 to TRBJ2-1, with 11 bases fitting TRBD2. The CDR3 runs to 18 residues. Germline loops: CDR1 SGHTA, CDR2 FQGNSA. The junction had 5 bases not matched to a gene; V was cut back by 1 base and J by 0 bases. As DNA, the CDR3 is TGTGCCAGCAGCTTAGTGACTAGCGGGGATTCCTCCTACAATGAGCAGTTCTTC. It yields the protein CASSLVTSGDSSYNEQFF.

This clone was seen just once. The rearrangement links TRBV10-2 to TRBJ2-3; 13 positions match TRBD2. Germline loops: CDR1 WSHSY, CDR2 SAAADI. The junction had 5 bases not matched to a gene; V was cut back by 0 bases and J by 2 bases. This CDR3 is built from 18 residues. The CDR3 loop is CASSESRLAGGTTDTQYF. CDR3 bases: TGCGCCAGCAGTGAGTCGAGACTAGCGGGGGGCACCACAGATACGCAGTATTTT.

This clone showed up just once. The V gene is TRBV18, the J gene TRBJ1-4, with D maybe TRBD1 (6 bases). Germline V gives CDR1 KGHSH, CDR2 LQKENI. The CDR3 has 15 residues. Trimming took 6 bases from V and 8 from J, leaving 19 bases between them. The CDR3 reads CASSIGTGTGEKLFF. CDR3 nucleotide sequence: TGTGCCAGCTCTATCGGTACAGGGACGGGCGAAAAACTGTTTTTT.

The sample holds one count of this clone. J is TRBJ2-5 and V is TRBV6-4, with D maybe TRBD2 (6 bases). V was trimmed by 3 bases and J by 2 bases, leaving 10 bases between them. Germline-derived CDR1 and CDR2 are MRHNA and SNTAGT. This CDR3 comprises 14 residues. The CDR3 DNA reads TGTGCCAGCAGTGAAGTCGCGGGGCAAGAGACCCAGTACTTC. It yields the protein CASSEVAGQETQYF.

V usage is TRBV4-1 and J usage is TRBJ1-1; maybe TRBD1 (6 bases). V gave up 3 bases and J gave up 1 base, with 15 bases separating them. The CDR3 extends over 16 amino acids. CDR1 is MGHRA, CDR2 YSYEKL, per germline. The CDR3 DNA follows: TGCGCCAGCAGCCACACCCTAGGGGGACCGAACACTGAAGCTTTCTTT. Its translation: CASSHTLGGPNTEAFF.

This chain connects TRBV30 to TRBJ1-1; the D gene is possibly TRBD1 (6 bases). The CDR3 has 13 residues. CDR1 and CDR2 from the germline V gene are GTSNPN and SVGIG (reference sequence). The germline V and J ends were trimmed by 3 bases and 6 bases, with 14 bases remaining between them. CDR3 bases: TGTGCCTGGAGCCGGGGGGCAGGTGCTGAAGCTTTCTTT. Its translation: CAWSRGAGAEAFF.

The table lists this clone with a count of one. V usage is TRBV28 and J usage is TRBJ1-2; D not resolved. The germline CDR1 and CDR2 sequences are MDHEN and SYDVKM. This CDR3 is 14 amino acids long. V was shortened by 4 bases and J by 7 bases, with 16 bases between the two germline ends. The CDR3 sequence: CASSYPGSKGGYTF. CDR3 nucleotide sequence: TGTGCCAGCAGTTATCCGGGAAGTAAAGGTGGCTACACCTTC.

The genes are TRBV19 and TRBJ2-2; D is perhaps TRBD1 (5 bases). Between the trimmed V and J ends, which lost 7 bases and 5 bases, there was a span of 8 bases. CDR1 and CDR2 from the germline V gene are LNHDA and SQIVND (reference sequence). The CDR3 is 12 amino acids. The CDR3 is CASIWTTGELFF. CDR3 sequence (DNA): TGTGCCAGTATATGGACAACCGGGGAGCTGTTTTTT.

This rearrangement joins TRBV5-1 to TRBJ2-1; 10 nucleotides line up with TRBD1. Germline lookup yields CDR1 SGHRS and CDR2 YFSETQ. The V gene end was trimmed by 4 bases and the J gene end by 6 bases; junction bases not matched to a gene: 7. This CDR3 contains 15 residues. The CDR3 region is CASSLRTGGINEQFF. The DNA for the CDR3 is TGCGCCAGCAGCCTGAGGACAGGGGGAATCAATGAGCAGTTCTTC.

This clone has more than one count but fewer than ten. The chain couples TRBV6-1 to TRBJ2-5; tentatively, D is TRBD2 (6 bases). Germline loops: CDR1 MNHNS, CDR2 SASEGT. This CDR3 is built from 13 residues. Trimming left V 7 bases short and J 5 bases short, with 14 bases between. Written as DNA, the CDR3 is TGTGCCAGCAAACGGGGGTCCATGGAGACCCAGTACTTC. The encoded protein is CASKRGSMETQYF.

The chain combines TRBV11-2 with TRBJ1-1; possibly TRBD1 for D (5 bases). Trimming took 2 bases from V and 0 from J, leaving 7 bases between them. Germline V gene data show CDR1 as SGHAT and CDR2 as FQNNGV. The CDR3 extends over 14 amino acids. CDR3 sequence (DNA): TGTGCCAGCAGCTTACAGGGATTGAACACTGAAGCTTTCTTT. Translating gives CASSLQGLNTEAFF.

The genes are TRBV28 and TRBJ1-3, with TRBD1 matching 7 bases. This CDR3 spans 15 amino acids. The germline gives CDR1 MDHEN, CDR2 SYDVKM. With V trimmed by 6 bases and J by 1 base, 6 bases remained unmatched. For the CDR3, the DNA is TGTGCCAGCAGCCTTGGACAGGCATCTGGAAACACCATATATTTT. This encodes CASSLGQASGNTIYF.

The J gene is TRBJ2-7, the V gene TRBV28, with TRBD2 matching 7 bases. This CDR3 is built from 15 residues. With V trimmed by 8 bases and J by 5 bases, 15 bases remained unmatched. Germline CDR1 and CDR2: MDHEN and SYDVKM. CDR3: CASGGEGSSKDEQYF. CDR3 bases: TGTGCCAGCGGCGGGGAGGGCTCCTCGAAGGACGAGCAGTACTTC.

V usage is TRBV28 and J usage is TRBJ1-2; no clear D. CDR3 size: 13 residues. The V end lost 6 bases, the J end lost 2 bases, and 10 bases lay between the germline ends. Germline V gene data show CDR1 as MDHEN and CDR2 as SYDVKM. The CDR3 bases are TGTGCCAGCAGGATTCAGGTGAACTATGGCTACACCTTC. The encoded protein is CASRIQVNYGYTF.

The chain has TRBV19 and TRBJ1-5; perhaps TRBD1 as D (5 bases). Germline lookup yields CDR1 LNHDA and CDR2 SQIVND (reference sequence). The ends were cut back, 3 bases at V and 0 bases at J, with 18 bases in the middle. The length of the CDR3 is 18 residues. The CDR3 loop reads CASSIRVPTVYSNQPQHF. The CDR3 DNA is TGTGCCAGTAGTATTAGGGTCCCGACAGTCTATAGCAATCAGCCCCAGCATTTT.

The CDR3 DNA sequence: TGCAGCTCCCGGACAGGGGATGACTCACCCCTCCACTTT. It encodes CSSRTGDDSPLHF. This sequence joins TRBV29-1 and TRBJ1-6, with TRBD1 matching 9 bases. Trimming removed 8 bases from V and 10 bases from J; junction bases left unmatched: 9. Germline assignment: CDR1 SQVTM and CDR2 ANQGSEA. The CDR3 is 13 residues long.

DNA for the CDR3: TGTGCCAGCAGCTCCCGACAGGGGATTAATCAGCCCCAGCATTTT. Translating gives CASSSRQGINQPQHF. The chain employs TRBV13 and TRBJ1-5, with 8 nucleotides matching TRBD1. V lost 4 bases to trimming and J lost 4 bases; unmatched junction nucleotides: 6. The CDR3 extends over 15 amino acids. Germline CDR1 reads PRHDT; CDR2 reads FYEKMQ (reference sequence). Supplemented by reference TRBV13 and TRBJ1-5, the full variable domain reads AAGVIQSPRHLIKEKRETATLKCYPIPRHDTVYWYQQGPGQDPQFLISFYEKMQSDKGSIPDRFSAQQFSDYHSELNMSSLELGDSALYFCASSSRQGINQPQHFGDGTRLSIL.

J is TRBJ2-7 and V is TRBV5-4; perhaps TRBD1 as D (5 bases). Germline V gene data show CDR1 as SGHNT and CDR2 as YYREEE (reference sequence). The CDR3 is 12 amino acids. V lost 4 bases and J lost 6, with 11 bases in between. CDR3 nucleotide sequence: TGTGCCAGCAGCCGAGACAGTAGCGAGCAGTACTTC. Its protein product is CASSRDSSEQYF.

This chain joins TRBV3-1 (or the pseudogene TRBV3-2) and TRBJ1-6; 10 positions match TRBD1. The V and J ends lost 1 base and 10 bases, in that order; junction bases with no gene match: 4. The CDR3 runs to 15 residues. From germline, CDR1 is LGHDT and CDR2 YNNKEL (reference sequence). The DNA of the CDR3 is TGTGCCAGCAGCCAAGGACAGGGGGCTCAATCACCCCTCCACTTT. This encodes CASSQGQGAQSPLHF.

The rearrangement uses TRBV7-6 and TRBJ2-2, with D possibly being TRBD2 (6 bases). Between the trimmed V and J ends, which lost 5 bases and 6 bases, there was a span of 16 bases. This CDR3 comprises 15 residues. Looked up from germline, CDR1 is SGHVS and CDR2 is FNYEAQ. The CDR3 loop is CASSPGTGSSGELFF. Written as DNA, the CDR3 is TGTGCCAGCAGCCCCGGGACTGGGAGCTCCGGGGAGCTGTTTTTT.

The chain carries TRBV11-2 and TRBJ1-2, with D perhaps TRBD1 (5 bases). The V and J ends lost 1 base and 8 bases respectively, with 14 bases between them. Germline values: CDR1 SGHAT, CDR2 FQNNGV. The CDR3 loop spans 14 amino acids. CDR3 region: CASSLVQGSGGYTF. The CDR3 DNA reads as TGTGCCAGCAGCTTAGTTCAGGGTTCGGGCGGCTACACCTTC.

There are a few counts of this clone. The chain joins TRBV19 to TRBJ1-6; TRBD1 matches at 8 bases. CDR1 and CDR2 (germline): LNHDA, SQIVND (reference sequence). The CDR3 is 13 amino acids. The junction had 1 base not matched to a gene; V was cut back by 5 bases and J by 7 bases. DNA of the CDR3: TGTGCCAGTAGTGGACAGGGAAATTCACCCCTCCACTTT. The encoded protein is CASSGQGNSPLHF.